This TCR beta chain came from a study of CD8+ T cells in alopecia areata. Overall study findings and caveats: Scalp samples also contribute reads from the resident alphabeta T cells found in normal skin.

With respect to this clone: The antigen is undetermined.

In each case, RNA was isolated and then reverse transcribed into cDNA as the sequencing template. The method was immunoSEQ multiplex PCR; TCRdb's version includes in-frame clones alone and lacks a portion of them. The sample lists 250,000 or so clones, around 67% seen once, with 1% to 1.5% in the top ten. This CDR3 has 14 residues. V lost 1 base and J lost 4, with 10 bases in between. Germline lookup yields CDR1 SGHVS and CDR2 FQNEAQ. The genes are TRBV7-8 and TRBJ1-2, with D uncertain. The sample consisted of CD4+ T cells sorted from blood, taken at week 0. This clonotype was sampled from a human donor with alopecia areata. Here the CDR3 DNA reads TGTGCCAGCAGCTTAGGTGACAAAAGCTATGGCTACACCTTC. Residues: CASSLGDKSYGYTF. The variable domain in full, completed from reference TRBV7-8 and TRBJ1-2, reads GAGVSQSPRYKVAKRGQDVALRCDPISGHVSLFWYQQALGQGPEFLTYFQNEAQLDKSGLPSDRFFAERPEGSVSTLKIQRTQQEDSAVYLCASSLGDKSYGYTFGSGTRLTVV.